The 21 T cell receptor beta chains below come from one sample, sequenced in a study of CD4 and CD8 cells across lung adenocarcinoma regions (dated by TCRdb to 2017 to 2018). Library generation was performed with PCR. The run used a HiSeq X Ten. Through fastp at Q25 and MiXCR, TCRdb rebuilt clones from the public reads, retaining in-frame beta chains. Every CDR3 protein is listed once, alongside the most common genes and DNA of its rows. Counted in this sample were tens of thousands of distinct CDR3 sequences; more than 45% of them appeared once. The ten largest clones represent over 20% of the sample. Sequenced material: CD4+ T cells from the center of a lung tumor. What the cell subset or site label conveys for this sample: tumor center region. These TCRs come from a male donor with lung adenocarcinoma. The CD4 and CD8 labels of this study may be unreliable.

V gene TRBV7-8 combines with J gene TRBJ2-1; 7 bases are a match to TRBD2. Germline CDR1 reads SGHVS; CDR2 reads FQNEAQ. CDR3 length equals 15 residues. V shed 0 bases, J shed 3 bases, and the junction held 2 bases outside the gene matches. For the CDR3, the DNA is TGTGCCAGCAGCTTAGCGGGGACTATCTACAATGAGCAGTTCTTC. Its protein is CASSLAGTIYNEQFF. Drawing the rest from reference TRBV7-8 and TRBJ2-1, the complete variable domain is GAGVSQSPRYKVAKRGQDVALRCDPISGHVSLFWYQQALGQGPEFLTYFQNEAQLDKSGLPSDRFFAERPEGSVSTLKIQRTQQEDSAVYLCASSLAGTIYNEQFFGPGTRLTVL.

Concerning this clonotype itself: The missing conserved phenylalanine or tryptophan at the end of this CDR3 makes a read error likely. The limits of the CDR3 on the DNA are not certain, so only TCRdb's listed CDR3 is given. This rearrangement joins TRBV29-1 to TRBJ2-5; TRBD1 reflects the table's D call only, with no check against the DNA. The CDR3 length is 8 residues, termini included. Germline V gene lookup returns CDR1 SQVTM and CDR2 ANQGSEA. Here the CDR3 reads CSVVCPST.

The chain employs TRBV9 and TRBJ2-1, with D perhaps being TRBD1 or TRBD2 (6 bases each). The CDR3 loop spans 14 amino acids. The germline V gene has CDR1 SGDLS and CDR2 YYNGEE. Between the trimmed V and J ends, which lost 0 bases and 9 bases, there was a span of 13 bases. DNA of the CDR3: TGTGCCAGCAGCGTAGTAGGGGGGAGCGGTGAGCAGTTCTTC. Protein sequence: CASSVVGGSGEQFF.

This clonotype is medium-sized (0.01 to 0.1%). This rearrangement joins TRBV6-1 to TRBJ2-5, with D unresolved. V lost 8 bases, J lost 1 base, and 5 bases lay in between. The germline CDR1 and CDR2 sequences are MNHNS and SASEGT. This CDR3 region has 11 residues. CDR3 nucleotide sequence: TGTGCCAGCGGGATCCAAGAGACCCAGTACTTC. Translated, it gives CASGIQETQYF.

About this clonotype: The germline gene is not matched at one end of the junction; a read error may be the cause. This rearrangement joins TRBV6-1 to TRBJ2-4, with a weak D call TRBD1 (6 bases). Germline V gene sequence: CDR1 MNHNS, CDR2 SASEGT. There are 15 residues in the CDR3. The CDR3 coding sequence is TGTGCCCGCAGCATTGAGCGACAGGCCAAAGACACGCAGTACTTC. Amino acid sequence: CARSIERQAKDTQYF.

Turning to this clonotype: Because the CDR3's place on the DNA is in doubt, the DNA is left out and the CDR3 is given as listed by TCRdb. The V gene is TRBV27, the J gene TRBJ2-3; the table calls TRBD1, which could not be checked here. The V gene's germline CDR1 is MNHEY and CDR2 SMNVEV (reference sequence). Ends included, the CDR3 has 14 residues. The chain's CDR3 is CAGSWGGGADTQYF.

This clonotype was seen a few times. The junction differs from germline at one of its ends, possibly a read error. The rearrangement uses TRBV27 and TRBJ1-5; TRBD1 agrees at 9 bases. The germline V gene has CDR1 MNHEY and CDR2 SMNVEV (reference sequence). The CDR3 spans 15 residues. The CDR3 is CASSSTGGSNQPLHF. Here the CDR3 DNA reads TGTGCCAGCAGTTCGACAGGGGGAAGCAATCAGCCCCTGCACTTT.

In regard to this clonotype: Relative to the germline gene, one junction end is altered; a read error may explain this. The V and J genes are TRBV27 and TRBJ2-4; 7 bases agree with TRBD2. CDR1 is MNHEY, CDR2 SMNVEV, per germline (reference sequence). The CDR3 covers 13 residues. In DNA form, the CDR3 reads TGTGCCAGGCGGGGGTGCGCCAAAAACATGCAGTACTTT. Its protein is CARRGCAKNMQYF.

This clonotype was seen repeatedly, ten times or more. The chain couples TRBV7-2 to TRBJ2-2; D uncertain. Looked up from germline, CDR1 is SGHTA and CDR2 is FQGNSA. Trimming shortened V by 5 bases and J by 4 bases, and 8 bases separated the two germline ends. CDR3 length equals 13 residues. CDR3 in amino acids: CASSPGGTGELFF. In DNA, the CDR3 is TGTGCCAGCAGCCCGGGCGGCACCGGGGAGCTGTTTTTT.

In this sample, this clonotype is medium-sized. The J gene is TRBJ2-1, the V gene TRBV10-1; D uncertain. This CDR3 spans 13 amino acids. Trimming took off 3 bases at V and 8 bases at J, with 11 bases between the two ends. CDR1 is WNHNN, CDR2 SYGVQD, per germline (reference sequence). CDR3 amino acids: CASSEGGRDEQFF. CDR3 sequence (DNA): TGCGCCAGCAGTGAAGGCGGACGGGATGAGCAGTTCTTC.

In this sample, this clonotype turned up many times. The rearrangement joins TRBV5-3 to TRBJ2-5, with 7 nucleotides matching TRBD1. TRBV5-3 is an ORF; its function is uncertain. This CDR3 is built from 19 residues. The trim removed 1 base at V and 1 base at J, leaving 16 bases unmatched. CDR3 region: CARSLKGAHTGFGQETQYF. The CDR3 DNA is TGTGCCAGAAGCTTGAAGGGGGCCCATACAGGGTTTGGCCAAGAGACCCAGTACTTC.

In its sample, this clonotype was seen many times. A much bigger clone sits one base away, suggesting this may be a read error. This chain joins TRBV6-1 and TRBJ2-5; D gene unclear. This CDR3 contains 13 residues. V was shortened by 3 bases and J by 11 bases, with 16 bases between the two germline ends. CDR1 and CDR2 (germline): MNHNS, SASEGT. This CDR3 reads CASSDARRSGQYF. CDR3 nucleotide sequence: TGTGCCAGCAGTGATGCTAGGCGGAGTGGGCAGTACTTC.

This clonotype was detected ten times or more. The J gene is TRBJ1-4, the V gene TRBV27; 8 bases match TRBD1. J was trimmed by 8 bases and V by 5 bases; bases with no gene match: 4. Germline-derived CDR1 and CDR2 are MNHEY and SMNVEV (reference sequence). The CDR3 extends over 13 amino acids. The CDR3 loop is CASSDRGKEKLFF. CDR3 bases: TGTGCCAGCAGTGACAGGGGAAAGGAAAAACTGTTTTTT.

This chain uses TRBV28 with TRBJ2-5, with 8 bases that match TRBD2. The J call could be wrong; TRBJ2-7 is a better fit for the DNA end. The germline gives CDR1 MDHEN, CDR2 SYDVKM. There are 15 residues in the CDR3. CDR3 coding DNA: TGTGCCAGCAACGAGGTCGGGAGGGGAACCTACGAGCAGTACTTC. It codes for CASNEVGRGTYEQYF.

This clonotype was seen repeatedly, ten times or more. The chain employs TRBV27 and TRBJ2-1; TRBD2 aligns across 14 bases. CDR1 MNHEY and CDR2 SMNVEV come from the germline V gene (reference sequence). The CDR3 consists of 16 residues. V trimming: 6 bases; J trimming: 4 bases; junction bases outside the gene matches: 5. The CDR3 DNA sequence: TGTGCCAGCAGCAAGACTAGCGGGAGGGGGTACAATGAGCAGTTCTTC. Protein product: CASSKTSGRGYNEQFF.

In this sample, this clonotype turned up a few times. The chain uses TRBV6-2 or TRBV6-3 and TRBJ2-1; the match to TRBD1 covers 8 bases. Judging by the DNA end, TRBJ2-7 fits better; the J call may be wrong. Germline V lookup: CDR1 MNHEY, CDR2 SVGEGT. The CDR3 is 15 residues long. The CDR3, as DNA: TGTGCCAGCAGTTACTCCGGGACAGGCCTCAACGAGCAGTACTTC. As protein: CASSYSGTGLNEQYF.

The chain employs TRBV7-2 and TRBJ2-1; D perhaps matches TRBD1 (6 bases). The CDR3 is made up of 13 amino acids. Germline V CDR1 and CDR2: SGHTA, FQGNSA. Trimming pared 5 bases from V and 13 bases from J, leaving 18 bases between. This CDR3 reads CASSHPGEETQFF. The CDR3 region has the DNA TGTGCCAGCAGCCATCCAGGGGAAGAGACCCAGTTCTTC.

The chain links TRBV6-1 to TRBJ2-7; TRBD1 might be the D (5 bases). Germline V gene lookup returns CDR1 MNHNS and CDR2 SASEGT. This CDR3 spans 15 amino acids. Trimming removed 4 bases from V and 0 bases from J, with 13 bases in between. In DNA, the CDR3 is TGTGCCAGCAGTGGTGGACACGGCACCTCCTACGAGCAGTACTTC. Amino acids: CASSGGHGTSYEQYF.

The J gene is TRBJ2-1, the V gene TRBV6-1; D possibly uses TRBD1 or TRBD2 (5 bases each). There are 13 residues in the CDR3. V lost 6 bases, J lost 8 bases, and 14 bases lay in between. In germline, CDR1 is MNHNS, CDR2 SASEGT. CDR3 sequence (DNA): TGTGCCAGCAGGGATGGGACCACCGATGAGCAGTTCTTC. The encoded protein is CASRDGTTDEQFF.

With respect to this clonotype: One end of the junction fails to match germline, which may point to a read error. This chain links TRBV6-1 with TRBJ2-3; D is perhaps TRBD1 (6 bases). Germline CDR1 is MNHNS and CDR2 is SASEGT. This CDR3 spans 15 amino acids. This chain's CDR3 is CASRLQAVITGTQFF. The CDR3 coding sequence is TGTGCCAGCAGACTCCAGGCTGTGATCACAGGGACGCAGTTTTTT.

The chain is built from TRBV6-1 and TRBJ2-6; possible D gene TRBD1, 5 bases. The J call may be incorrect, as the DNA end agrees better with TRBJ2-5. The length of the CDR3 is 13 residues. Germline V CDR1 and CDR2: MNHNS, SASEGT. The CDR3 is CASSPPGANVQYF. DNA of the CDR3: TGTGCCAGCAGCCCCCCTGGGGCCAACGTCCAGTACTTC.